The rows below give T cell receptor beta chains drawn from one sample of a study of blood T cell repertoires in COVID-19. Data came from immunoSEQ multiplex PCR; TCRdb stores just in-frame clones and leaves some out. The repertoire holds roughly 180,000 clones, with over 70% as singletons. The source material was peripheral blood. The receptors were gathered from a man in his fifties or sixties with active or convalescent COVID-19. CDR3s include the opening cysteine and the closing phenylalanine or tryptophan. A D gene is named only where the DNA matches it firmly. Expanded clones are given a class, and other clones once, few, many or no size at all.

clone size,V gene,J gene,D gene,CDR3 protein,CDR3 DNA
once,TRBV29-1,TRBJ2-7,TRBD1,CSVEDRDREYEQYF,TGCAGCGTTGAAGATCGGGACAGGGAGTACGAGCAGTACTTC
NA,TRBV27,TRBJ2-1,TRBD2,CASSPLPGGSSYNEQFF,TGTGCCAGCAGCCCTCTGCCGGGCGGGAGCTCCTACAATGAGCAGTTCTTC
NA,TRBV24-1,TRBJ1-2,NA,CATSTSTAYGYTF,TGTGCCACCAGTACGAGCACTGCCTATGGCTACACCTTC
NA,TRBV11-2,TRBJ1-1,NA,CASSLAWGSAEAFF,TGTGCCAGCAGCTTAGCCTGGGGCAGCGCTGAAGCTTTCTTT
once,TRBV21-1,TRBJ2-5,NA,CASSFRAVAGVLETQYF,TGTGCCAGCAGCTTCCGCGCGGTGGCAGGGGTCTTGGAGACCCAGTACTTC
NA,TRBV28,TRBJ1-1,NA,CASSHTFSLNTEAFF,TGTGCCAGCAGCCACACCTTTTCCTTGAACACTGAAGCTTTCTTT
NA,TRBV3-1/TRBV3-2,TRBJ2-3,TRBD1,CASSQGRTGAGDTQYF,TGTGCCAGCAGCCAAGGACGGACAGGTGCAGGGGATACGCAGTATTTT
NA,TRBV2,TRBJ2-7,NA,CASRAGGGYEQYF,TGTGCCAGCAGGGCAGGGGGAGGTTACGAGCAGTACTTC
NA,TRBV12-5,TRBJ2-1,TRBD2,CASGPRLAGYNEQFF,TGTGCTAGTGGCCCTAGACTAGCGGGCTACAATGAGCAGTTCTTC
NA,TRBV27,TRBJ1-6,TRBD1,CASSDRGTGYSPLHF,TGTGCCAGCAGTGATAGGGGGACAGGGTACTCACCCCTCCACTTT
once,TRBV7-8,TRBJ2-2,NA,CASSLQANTGELFF,TGTGCCAGCAGCTTACAGGCGAACACCGGGGAGCTGTTTTTT
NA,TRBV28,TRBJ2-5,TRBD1,CASFGETGAPGETQYF,TGTGCCAGCTTTGGGGAGACAGGGGCGCCGGGAGAGACCCAGTACTTC
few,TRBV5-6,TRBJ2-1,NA,CASSWRNGADYNEQFF,TGTGCCAGCAGCTGGCGGAACGGAGCCGATTACAATGAGCAGTTCTTC
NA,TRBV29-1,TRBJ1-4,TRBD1,CSVGRDRGAEKLFF,TGCAGCGTTGGAAGGGACAGGGGGGCTGAAAAACTGTTTTTT
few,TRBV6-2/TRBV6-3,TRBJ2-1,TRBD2,CASSYSASSGDEQFF,TGTGCCAGCAGTTACTCGGCCTCAAGCGGGGATGAGCAGTTCTTC
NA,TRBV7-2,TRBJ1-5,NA,CASSLDVGPQHF,TGTGCCAGCAGCTTAGACGTCGGGCCCCAGCATTTT
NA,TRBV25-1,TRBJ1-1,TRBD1,CARKDRDANTEAFF,TGTGCCAGAAAAGACAGGGACGCGAACACTGAAGCTTTCTTT
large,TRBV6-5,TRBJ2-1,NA,CASSYSCLEENEQFF,TGTGCCAGCAGTTACAGTTGTCTTGAGGAGAATGAGCAGTTCTTC
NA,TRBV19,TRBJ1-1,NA,CASSVRQGNEAFF,TGTGCCAGTAGTGTGAGGCAGGGAAATGAAGCTTTCTTT
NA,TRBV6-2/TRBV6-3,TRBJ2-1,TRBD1,CASSRQGDYNEQFF,TGTGCCAGCAGTAGACAGGGAGACTACAATGAGCAGTTCTTC
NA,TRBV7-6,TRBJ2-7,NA,CASSAGTEQYF,TGTGCCAGCAGCGCCGGGACAGAGCAGTACTTC
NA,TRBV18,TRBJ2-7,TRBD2,CASSSTSGRAQEQYF,TGTGCCAGCTCATCAACTAGCGGGAGGGCCCAGGAGCAGTACTTC
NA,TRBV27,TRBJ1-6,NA,CASSMTRQNNSPLHF,TGTGCCAGCAGTATGACTCGACAGAATAATTCACCCCTCCACTTT
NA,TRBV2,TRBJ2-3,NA,CASNRVISADTQYF,TGTGCCAGTAACAGGGTAATAAGCGCAGATACGCAGTATTTT
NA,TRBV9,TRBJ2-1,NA,CASSVATWERSPYNEQFF,TGTGCCAGCAGCGTAGCTACGTGGGAGCGGTCGCCCTACAATGAGCAGTTCTTC
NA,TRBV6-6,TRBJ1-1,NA,CASIDGGGGVNTEAFF,TGTGCCAGCATCGACGGTGGGGGAGGGGTGAACACTGAAGCTTTCTTT
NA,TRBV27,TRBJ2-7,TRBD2,CASSLLPGLAGGVYYEQYF,TGTGCCAGCAGTTTATTACCGGGACTAGCGGGAGGAGTTTACTACGAGCAGTACTTC
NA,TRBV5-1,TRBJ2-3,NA,CASSSRRDTQYF,TGCGCCAGCAGCTCCCGGAGGGATACGCAGTATTTT
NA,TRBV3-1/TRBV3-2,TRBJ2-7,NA,CASSQGGGQYF,TGTGCCAGCAGCCAAGGCGGGGGCCAGTACTTC
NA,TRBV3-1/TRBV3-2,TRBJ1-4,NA,CASSLQGNEKLFF,TGTGCCAGCAGCCTTCAGGGTAATGAAAAACTGTTTTTT
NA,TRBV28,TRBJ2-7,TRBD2,CATERERLEQYF,TGTGCCACCGAGCGGGAGCGGCTCGAGCAGTACTTC
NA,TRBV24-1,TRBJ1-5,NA,CATSDSNHMEGSNQPQHF,TGTGCCACCAGTGATTCGAATCACATGGAGGGAAGCAATCAGCCCCAGCATTTT
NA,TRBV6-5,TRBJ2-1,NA,CASTRMGSGDNEQFF,TGTGCCAGCACCCGAATGGGTAGCGGCGACAATGAGCAGTTCTTC
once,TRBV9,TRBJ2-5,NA,CASSVAPGRGIQYF,TGTGCCAGCAGCGTAGCCCCAGGAAGGGGGATCCAGTACTTC
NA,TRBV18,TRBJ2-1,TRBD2,CASSRRLAEDNEQFF,TGTGCCAGCTCACGCCGACTAGCGGAAGACAATGAGCAGTTCTTC
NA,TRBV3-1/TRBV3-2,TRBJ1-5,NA,CASSQGTPPEPQHF,TGTGCCAGCAGCCAAGGGACTCCTCCGGAGCCCCAGCATTTT
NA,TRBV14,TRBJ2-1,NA,CASSQDGEEAYNEQFF,TGTGCCAGCAGCCAAGACGGTGAGGAGGCCTACAATGAGCAGTTCTTC
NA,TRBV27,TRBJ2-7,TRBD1,CASSSSRDRVLEQYF,TGTGCCAGCAGTTCCTCCCGGGACAGGGTACTCGAGCAGTACTTC
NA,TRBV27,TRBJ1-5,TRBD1,CASSLQGLSNQPQHF,TGTGCCAGCAGCCTACAGGGGTTAAGCAATCAGCCCCAGCATTTT
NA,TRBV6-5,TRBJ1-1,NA,CASSRNKNTEAFF,TGTGCCAGCAGCCGAAACAAGAACACTGAAGCTTTCTTT
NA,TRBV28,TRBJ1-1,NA,CASRSGRTEAFF,TGTGCCAGCAGGTCAGGGAGGACTGAAGCTTTCTTT
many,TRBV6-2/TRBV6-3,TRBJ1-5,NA,CASSYSPRSSNQPQHF,TGTGCCAGCAGTTACTCGCCCAGGTCGAGCAATCAGCCCCAGCATTTT
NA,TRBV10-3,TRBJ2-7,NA,CAIGREEQYF,TGTGCCATCGGCCGTGAAGAGCAGTACTTC
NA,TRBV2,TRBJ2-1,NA,CASSERGPTMGNEQFF,TGTGCCAGCAGTGAAAGAGGTCCCACGATGGGTAATGAGCAGTTCTTC
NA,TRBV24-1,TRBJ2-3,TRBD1,CATRGQGWETDTQYF,TGTGCCACCAGGGGACAGGGCTGGGAGACAGATACGCAGTATTTT
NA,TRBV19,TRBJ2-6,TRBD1,CASYPGTGGNVLTF,TGTGCCAGTTACCCCGGGACAGGAGGCAACGTCCTGACTTTC
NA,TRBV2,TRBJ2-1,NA,CARQVRPEDGYNEQFF,TGTGCCAGGCAGGTCCGCCCGGAGGACGGCTACAATGAGCAGTTCTTC
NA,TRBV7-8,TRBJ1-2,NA,CASSLVGRNGYTF,TGTGCCAGCAGCTTGGTGGGCAGGAATGGCTACACCTTC
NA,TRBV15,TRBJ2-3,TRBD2,CATSSFKGSGSFGRDTQYF,TGTGCCACCAGCAGCTTCAAAGGTAGCGGGAGTTTTGGTAGGGATACGCAGTATTTT